This T cell receptor beta chain was documented in a study of T cell changes during pregnancy in multiple sclerosis. This CDR3 spans 14 amino acids. Germline assignment: CDR1 MNHNS and CDR2 SASEGT. V lost 4 bases to trimming and J lost 2 bases, with 11 bases between them. Data came from immunoSEQ multiplex PCR; TCRdb stores just in-frame clones and leaves some out. The sample includes over 45,000 clones, about nine tenths of them seen just once. The input for sequencing was CD4+ T cells from peripheral blood mononuclear cells, taken in the first trimester of pregnancy. The chain couples TRBV6-1 to TRBJ2-5; D possibly corresponds to TRBD1 (6 bases). This sequence was found in a female donor with multiple sclerosis, enrolled in a pregnancy study. The CDR3 is CASSGRTAQETQYF. CDR3 coding DNA: TGTGCCAGCAGTGGCCGGACAGCTCAAGAGACCCAGTACTTC.